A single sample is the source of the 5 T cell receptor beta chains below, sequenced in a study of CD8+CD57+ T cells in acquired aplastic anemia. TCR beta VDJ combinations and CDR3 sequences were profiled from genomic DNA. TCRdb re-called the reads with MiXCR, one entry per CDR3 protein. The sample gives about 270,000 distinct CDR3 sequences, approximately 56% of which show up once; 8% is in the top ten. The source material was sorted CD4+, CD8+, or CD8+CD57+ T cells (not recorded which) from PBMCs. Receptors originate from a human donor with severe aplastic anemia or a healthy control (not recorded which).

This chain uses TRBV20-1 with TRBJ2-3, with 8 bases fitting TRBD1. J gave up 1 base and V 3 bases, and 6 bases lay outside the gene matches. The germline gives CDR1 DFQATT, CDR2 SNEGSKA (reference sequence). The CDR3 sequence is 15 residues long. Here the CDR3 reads CSASGQGDGTDTQYF. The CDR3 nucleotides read TGCAGTGCTAGTGGACAGGGAGATGGCACAGATACGCAGTATTTT.

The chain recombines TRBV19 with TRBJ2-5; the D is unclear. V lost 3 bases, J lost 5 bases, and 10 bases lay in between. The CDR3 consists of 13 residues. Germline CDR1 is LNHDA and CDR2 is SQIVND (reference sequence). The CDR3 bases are TGTGCCAGTAGTATTAATGGGGTGGAGACCCAGTACTTC. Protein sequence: CASSINGVETQYF.

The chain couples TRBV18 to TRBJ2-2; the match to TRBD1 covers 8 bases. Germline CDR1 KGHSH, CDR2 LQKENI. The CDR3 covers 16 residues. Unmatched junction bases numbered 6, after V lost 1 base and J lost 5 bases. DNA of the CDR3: TGTGCCAGCTCACCACGGCAGGGGGCAGGGACCGGGGAGCTGTTTTTT. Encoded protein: CASSPRQGAGTGELFF.

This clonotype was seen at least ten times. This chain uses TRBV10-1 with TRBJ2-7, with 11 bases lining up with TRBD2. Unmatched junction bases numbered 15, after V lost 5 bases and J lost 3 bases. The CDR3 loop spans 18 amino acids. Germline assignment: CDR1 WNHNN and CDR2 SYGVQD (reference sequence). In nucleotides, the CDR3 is TGCGCCAGCAGTCCCACGACGGCTCTAGCGGGGGGCTTCTACGAGCAGTACTTC. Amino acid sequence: CASSPTTALAGGFYEQYF.

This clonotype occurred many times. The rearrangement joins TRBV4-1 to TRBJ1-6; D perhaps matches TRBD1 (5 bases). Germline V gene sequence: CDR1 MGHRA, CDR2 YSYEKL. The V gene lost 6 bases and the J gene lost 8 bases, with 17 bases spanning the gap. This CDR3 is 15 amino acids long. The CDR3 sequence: CASRVGEVWDSPLHF. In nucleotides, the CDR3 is TGCGCCAGCAGGGTGGGGGAGGTATGGGATTCACCCCTCCACTTT.